This TCR beta chain was documented in a study of tumor-infiltrating lymphocytes in oesophageal squamous cell carcinoma. The sample holds one count of this clonotype. The CDR3 length is 15 residues. Per germline, CDR1 SGHTA and CDR2 FQGNSA. TCRdb passed the PCR reads through MiXCR, listing each CDR3 protein once. The data contain about 15,000 distinct CDR3 sequences, approximately 49% of them singletons. The chain carries TRBV7-2 and TRBJ2-3; a weak D match, TRBD1 (7 bases). The J call may be wrong; the DNA end is better matched by TRBJ2-7. The TCR comes from a female donor with esophageal squamous cell carcinoma. The material sequenced was esophageal tumor tissue. CDR3 DNA sequence: TGTGCCAGCAGCTCTACGGACAGGAGGGGTTCCGAGCAGTACTTC. Encoded protein: CASSSTDRRGSEQYF.